This T cell receptor beta chain was sequenced for a study of cytomegalovirus exposure and HLA in healthy donors. Study details: The roughly 120 validation repertoires matched the roughly 650 first-cohort repertoires in platform, a later analysis reported.

Profiling relied on immunoSEQ multiplex PCR, and the TCRdb table lists in-frame clones only, not all of them. The data hold fewer than 200,000 clones, with roughly 91% observed a single time. Overall study findings and caveats: A list of 150 to 200 TCR beta chains associated with cytomegalovirus was given.

Turning to this clone: The antigen remains unidentified.

The validation cohort, a group of 90 to 150 subjects, included the donors and was separate from the approximately 680-subject first cohort. Material for sequencing was PBMCs. The TCR originated in a man aged 18-30 years in good health and CMV-seropositive.

Written as DNA, the CDR3 is TGTGCCAGCAGCTTGGTCGGGACTCAGCTACATAATGAGCAGTTCTTC. Protein sequence: CASSLVGTQLHNEQFF. The chain combines TRBV5-6 with TRBJ2-1, with D maybe TRBD2 (6 bases). Trimming cost V 0 bases and J 7 bases, with 17 bases left between them. The CDR3 spans 16 residues. Germline V gene lookup returns CDR1 SGHDT and CDR2 YYEEEE.